This T cell receptor (beta chain) stems from a study of blood T cell repertoires in COVID-19. For the study at large: Sample material is recorded as cDNA or gDNA derived from T cells, B-cell-depleted T cells, or PBMCs.

Authors' processing steps: Reference gene primers were amplified, and this amplification served to estimate nucleated cell counts. Libraries were prepared by immunoSEQ multiplex PCR; TCRdb keeps only in-frame clonotypes and omits some of them. V and J calls and clone size are as listed in that table; D and trimming were resolved from the DNA. This table holds about 110,000 clones, less than 75% found once. Sequencing was performed on peripheral blood. This clonotype was obtained from a woman aged 55-69 years with acute or convalescent COVID-19.

CDR3 nucleotides: TGTGCCAGCAGTTTTTGGGCCGATACCGAAGCTTTCTTT. Protein: CASSFWADTEAFF. The rearrangement joins TRBV28 to TRBJ1-1; unclear D gene. Germline CDR1 is MDHEN and CDR2 is SYDVKM. The V and J ends lost 3 bases and 8 bases respectively, with 13 bases between them. This CDR3 is 13 amino acids long.